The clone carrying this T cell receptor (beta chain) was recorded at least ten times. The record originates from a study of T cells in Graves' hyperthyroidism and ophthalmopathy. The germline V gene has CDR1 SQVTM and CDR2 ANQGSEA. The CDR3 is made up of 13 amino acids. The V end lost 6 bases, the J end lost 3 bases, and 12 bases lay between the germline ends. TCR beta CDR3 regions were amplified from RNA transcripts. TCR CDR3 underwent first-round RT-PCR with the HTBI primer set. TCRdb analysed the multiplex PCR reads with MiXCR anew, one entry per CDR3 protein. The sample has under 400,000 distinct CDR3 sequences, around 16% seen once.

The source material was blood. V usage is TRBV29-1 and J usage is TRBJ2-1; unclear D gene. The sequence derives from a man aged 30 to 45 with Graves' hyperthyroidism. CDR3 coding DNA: TGCAGCGTCTCTACGCCTAACTACAATGAGCAGTTCTTC. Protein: CSVSTPNYNEQFF.